This TCR beta chain was sequenced in a study of blood T cell repertoires in COVID-19. Clones were read by immunoSEQ multiplex PCR, and TCRdb kept only the in-frame ones, dropping some. This repertoire shows tens of thousands of clones, roughly nine tenths found once; its top ten account for roughly 4.5%. The germline V and J ends were trimmed by 0 bases and 2 bases, with 12 bases remaining between them. CDR3 length: 15 amino acids. Germline CDR1 is SGHNT and CDR2 is YYREEE (reference sequence). The chain couples TRBV5-4 to TRBJ2-7; maybe TRBD2 (5 bases). The receptor was derived from a man aged 55 to 70 with COVID-19, enrolled during active disease. The sample was peripheral blood. The CDR3, as DNA: TGTGCCAGCAGCTTGGCAGGCGGGCCCGCCTACGAGCAGTACTTC. Translated, it gives CASSLAGGPAYEQYF.